This T cell receptor (beta chain) is drawn from a study of shared clonotypes between healthy human individuals. Study outcomes and limitations: Rarefaction exposed incomplete sorted-subset sequencing despite large depth.

Profiling relied on immunoSEQ multiplex PCR, and the TCRdb table lists in-frame clones only, not all of them. The table shows approximately 1.5 million clones, with 95% to 99% occurring only once. Note on this clone: As yet, its antigen is unknown.

V was pared by 2 bases and J by 9 bases, with 8 bases of the junction left unmatched. The CDR3 loop spans 15 amino acids. Germline values: CDR1 SEHNR, CDR2 FQNEAQ (reference sequence). This chain connects TRBV7-9 to TRBJ2-1; the match to TRBD2 covers 9 bases. The receptor's source is a man aged 25 to 40 in good health. Source material: naive CD4+ T cells sorted from blood. Described subset: CD45RA+ positively selected. The CDR3 spells CASSLLVAGEGEQFF. In nucleotides, the CDR3 is TGTGCCAGCAGCTTATTAGTAGCGGGAGAGGGTGAGCAGTTCTTC.